This TCR beta chain originates from a study of cytomegalovirus exposure and HLA in healthy donors. This clone was found a few times. Its antigen is still unknown. Study conclusions and caveats: Within an earlier analysis, most TCR beta V segments proved productive either about 87% or about 30% of the time.

This CDR3 is built from 16 residues. Germline loops: CDR1 MRHNA, CDR2 SNTAGT. V trimming: 0 bases; J trimming: 4 bases; junction bases outside the gene matches: 3. 13 Jbeta primers and 60 Vbeta primers were used for the PCR. The data were produced by immunoSEQ multiplex PCR, yet TCRdb's version contains in-frame clones alone and is incomplete. The sample lists about 77,000 clones; around 84% were seen once. The TCR was taken from a man aged 40-49 years in good health and CMV-seronegative. The material sequenced was PBMCs. The rearrangement uses TRBV6-4 and TRBJ2-3, with TRBD2 matching 11 bases. This chain's CDR3 is CASSDSGTSGPDTQYF. The CDR3 DNA is TGTGCCAGCAGTGACTCAGGGACTAGCGGCCCAGATACGCAGTATTTT.